This T cell receptor (beta chain) is drawn from a study of PD-1 blockade in classical Hodgkin lymphoma. Turning to the study itself: Nivolumab 3 mg/kg was given intravenously every 2 weeks.

The protocol was immunoSEQ multiplex PCR, while the TCRdb copy is restricted to in-frame clones and leaves out a portion. The sample includes approximately 58,000 clones, more than 85% of them seen just once. Each patient experienced a relapse that followed autologous stem cell transplantation, and brentuximab vedotin exposure varied. The source is a human donor with classical Hodgkin lymphoma. The material sequenced was peripheral blood mononuclear cells (PBMCs), taken before the second cycle of nivolumab.

The CDR3 sequence: CASTPTGTGTFTGELFF. The CDR3 DNA reads TGTGCCAGTACTCCAACCGGGACAGGGACTTTTACCGGGGAGCTGTTTTTT. The chain uses TRBV19 and TRBJ2-2, with 9 positions matching TRBD1. This CDR3 region has 17 residues. V shed 7 bases and J 5 bases; nucleotides not matched to a gene: 14. The V gene's germline CDR1 is LNHDA and CDR2 SQIVND (reference sequence).